The rows below give T cell receptor beta chains drawn from one sample of a study of response to subunit inactivated influenza vaccine. TCRdb independently ran MiXCR on the RT-PCR reads; one entry per CDR3 protein. The sample holds under 500,000 distinct CDR3 sequences, 10% to 11% seen once. Sequencing was performed on PBMCs from blood, taken more than 35 days after vaccination. Receptors were obtained from a man aged 45-65 years who received an inactivated influenza vaccine. The CDR3 runs from the conserved cysteine through the conserved F or W. A D gene is named only where the DNA matches it firmly. Clone size is shown for a subset of rows, as once, few, many or a class of expanded clone.

v_gene	d_gene	j_gene	abundance	CDR3nt	CDR3aa
TRBV5-6	.	TRBJ1-1	.	TGTGCCAGCAGCTTGGTTGGGAAGACTGAAGCTTTCTTT	CASSLVGKTEAFF
TRBV7-2	.	TRBJ2-6	few	TGTGCCAGCAGCACCTGGGGGTCTGGGGCCAACGTCCTGACTTTC	CASSTWGSGANVLTF
TRBV7-9	TRBD1	TRBJ2-7	few	TGTGCCAGCAGCCAGGGACAGAACCACTACGAGCAGTACTTC	CASSQGQNHYEQYF
TRBV7-4	TRBD1	TRBJ2-7	.	TGTGCCAGCAGCCCGAGCCGGGACAGGGAGTCCTACGAGCAGTACTTC	CASSPSRDRESYEQYF
TRBV9	.	TRBJ2-3	.	TGTACCAGCAGCACCGGGGGCCGAGATACGCAGTATTTT	CTSSTGGRDTQYF
TRBV5-1	TRBD2	TRBJ2-1	.	TGCGCCAGCAGCTTGGGAGCGGGGCTTCTCGGTACGGATGAGCAGTTCTTC	CASSLGAGLLGTDEQFF
TRBV24-1	.	TRBJ2-1	few	TGTGCCACCAGTGATTTGAACCGGGCAGGTAGCTCCTACAATGAGCAGTTCTTC	CATSDLNRAGSSYNEQFF
TRBV20-1	.	TRBJ2-7	few	TGCAGTGCTAGAGATTGGGGACCCTCCTACGAGCAGTACTTC	CSARDWGPSYEQYF
TRBV20-1	.	TRBJ2-5	few	TGCAGTGCTCGACCCGAGGACTGGAGGAGGTTAGAGACCCAGTACTTC	CSARPEDWRRLETQYF
TRBV7-6	.	TRBJ2-1	.	TGTGCCAGCAGCCCCCGGGCGGGGGCTAATGAGCAGTTCTTC	CASSPRAGANEQFF
TRBV7-9	TRBD1	TRBJ2-2	few	TGTGCCAGCAGCTCCTGGCAGGGGGCTAGGACCGGGGAGCTGTTTTTT	CASSSWQGARTGELFF
TRBV12-3/TRBV12-4	.	TRBJ1-1	few	TGTGCCAGCAGGATTGGGGGCGCCGCTGAAGCTTTCTTT	CASRIGGAAEAFF
TRBV5-6	.	TRBJ1-5	.	TGTGCCAGCAGCCCGGGGGGGGCACCCAATCAGCCCCAGCATTTT	CASSPGGAPNQPQHF
TRBV27	.	TRBJ2-7	.	TGTGCCAGCAGTTTATATGGGGGCGTGAGCTCCTACGAGCAGTACTTC	CASSLYGGVSSYEQYF
TRBV4-3	TRBD1	TRBJ2-1	.	TGCGCCAGCAGCCTCGGACAGGCCACTGAGCAGTTCTTC	CASSLGQATEQFF
TRBV5-1	.	TRBJ1-2	many	TGCGCCAGCAGCTTGGGGGGGTCAGCTAACTATGGCTACACCTTC	CASSLGGSANYGYTF
TRBV29-1	.	TRBJ2-7	few	TGCAGCGTGCGGGGGACAGGACCCTACGAGCAGTACTTC	CSVRGTGPYEQYF
TRBV10-1	TRBD1	TRBJ2-7	.	TGCGCCAGCAGCCCCGGGACAGGTAACTCCTACGAGCAGTACTTC	CASSPGTGNSYEQYF
TRBV4-1	.	TRBJ2-7	.	TGCGCCAGCAGCCAGCAGGGGTCTACCTCCTACGAGCAGTACTTC	CASSQQGSTSYEQYF
TRBV20-1	.	TRBJ2-5	many	TGCAGTGCTAGAGTGGCAGGGCCCGAGACCCAGTACTTC	CSARVAGPETQYF
TRBV29-1	TRBD1	TRBJ2-3	few	TGCAGCGTCGGGACAGGGGGCGCGATAGATACGCAGTATTTT	CSVGTGGAIDTQYF
TRBV20-1	.	TRBJ2-7	.	TGCAGTGCTAGAGCCGGAAACGGGGTTCTGGGGGAGCAGTACTTC	CSARAGNGVLGEQYF
TRBV6-1	TRBD2	TRBJ2-3	.	TGTGCCAGCAGTGAGGAGCGGGGGTCGCGGGATACGCAGTATTTT	CASSEERGSRDTQYF
TRBV10-3	.	TRBJ2-3	few	TGTGCCATCAGTGAGTCGGCAAGATTAATCGGGGATACGCAGTATTTT	CAISESARLIGDTQYF
TRBV9	TRBD1	TRBJ1-2	few	TGTGCCAGCAGCGTAGGTCCAGGGGGCTCTGGCTACACCTTC	CASSVGPGGSGYTF
TRBV11-2	.	TRBJ2-3	many	TGTGCCAGCAGCCCCGTCCGGCGGGGATCCACAGATACGCAGTATTTT	CASSPVRRGSTDTQYF
TRBV29-1	.	TRBJ2-7	.	TGCAGCGTTGAGACGGGGAAGGGTCTCGAGCAGTACTTC	CSVETGKGLEQYF
TRBV11-2	.	TRBJ2-4	.	TGTGCCAGCAGCAAAGAGATCCTAGCCAAAAACATTCAGTACTTC	CASSKEILAKNIQYF
TRBV20-1	TRBD1	TRBJ2-7	.	TGCAGTGCTAGACAGGGGGCTGACGAGCAGTACTTC	CSARQGADEQYF
TRBV7-2	TRBD2	TRBJ2-7	.	TGTGCCAGCAGCTTAGGACTAGCGGGAGGGGTTTACGAGCAGTACTTC	CASSLGLAGGVYEQYF
TRBV4-3	.	TRBJ1-5	few	TGCGCCAGCAGCCAAGATGGATACAATCAGCCCCAGCATTTT	CASSQDGYNQPQHF
TRBV6-4	.	TRBJ2-1	few	TGTGCCAGCAGCCCCCAGTCGATCCGTCAAGGGGGTGAGCAGTTCTTC	CASSPQSIRQGGEQFF
TRBV7-2	.	TRBJ2-3	.	TGTGCCAGCAGCTTAGCGGGGACGGTAATGACAGATACGCAGTATTTT	CASSLAGTVMTDTQYF
TRBV5-6	TRBD1	TRBJ1-1	few	TGTGCCAGCAGCCAGGGGACAGTCAAAACTGAAGCTTTCTTT	CASSQGTVKTEAFF
TRBV10-2	.	TRBJ2-2	many	TGCGCCAGCAGTGAGACAGGGACCGGGGAGCTGTTTTTT	CASSETGTGELFF
TRBV14	.	TRBJ2-1	.	TGTGCCAGCAGCCAATCAATAGGGAGCACAGGGAGGTACAATGAGCAGTTCTTC	CASSQSIGSTGRYNEQFF
TRBV11-2	TRBD1	TRBJ2-2	many	TGTGCCAGCAGACAACACCGGACAGGCGCCCGCGTTGGCGGGGAGCTGTTTTTT	CASRQHRTGARVGGELFF
TRBV3-1	TRBD2	TRBJ2-7	.	TGTGCCAGCAGCGAAGTAGCGGGAGCTCAGTACGAGCAGTACTTC	CASSEVAGAQYEQYF
TRBV5-5	.	TRBJ1-5	many	TGTGCCAGCAGCACACAGGGAGGCAGCAATCAGCCCCAGCATTTT	CASSTQGGSNQPQHF
TRBV20-1	.	TRBJ2-3	.	TGCAGTGCTAGGTCGGAGGGGGGAACGCAGTATTTT	CSARSEGGTQYF
TRBV15	TRBD2	TRBJ2-7	few	TGTGCCACCAGCAGAGATCCCCTAGCGGGGACCGAGCAGTACTTC	CATSRDPLAGTEQYF
TRBV10-3	.	TRBJ2-7	few	TGTGCCATCAGGGAGACAGCGGCCTACGAGCAGTACTTC	CAIRETAAYEQYF